A single sample is the source of the 13 T cell receptor beta chains below, sequenced in a study of CD8 T cells in ankylosing spondylitis (dated by TCRdb to 2015 to 2018). General conclusions and limits of the study: A TCR beta motif made up of eight highly homologous amino acid variants appeared to be characteristic of blood from ankylosing spondylitis patients.

To prepare the library, 5' RACE was applied. TCRdb names Illumina HiSeq 2500 as the instrument used. Using fastp at Q25 and MiXCR, TCRdb reprocessed the public reads and kept productive beta chains. Entries that share a CDR3 protein sequence are merged under the most common genes and DNA. The sample table shows about 840,000 distinct CDR3 sequences, and 12% are seen once. The ten largest clones take up around 0.51% of the sample. These receptors are not linked to any known antigen. The sequencing input was blood, either unsorted or a sorted T cell fraction (not recorded which). All receptors come from a male donor with ankylosing spondylitis.

This chain uses TRBV20-1 with TRBJ2-5; D is undetermined. V was pared by 2 bases and J by 0 bases, with 13 bases between. The CDR3 contains 15 residues. Germline assignment: CDR1 DFQATT and CDR2 SNEGSKA (reference sequence). CDR3 coding DNA: TGCAGTGCTAGAAAGGGTGGAGCGTACCAAGAGACCCAGTACTTC. This translates into CSARKGGAYQETQYF.

This clonotype has only a few counts. This rearrangement joins TRBV7-2 to TRBJ1-3; D is ambiguous. V lost 0 bases to trimming and J lost 3 bases, with 6 bases between them. There are 14 residues in the CDR3. The germline gives CDR1 SGHTA, CDR2 FQGNSA. CDR3 in amino acids: CASSLASGGNTIYF. The CDR3 DNA sequence: TGTGCCAGCAGCTTAGCCAGCGGTGGAAACACCATATATTTT.

This clonotype was found many times. The V call is TRBV12-3 or TRBV12-4, the J call TRBJ1-2; 7 nucleotides match TRBD1. Trimming at V came to 6 bases and at J to 4 bases, leaving 5 bases not matched to a gene. The CDR3 is made up of 13 amino acids. CDR3 sequence (DNA): TGTGCCAGCAGCCCGGACAGGTCCTATGGCTACACCTTC. Amino acid sequence: CASSPDRSYGYTF.

This clonotype turned up a few times. The gene calls are TRBV12-3 or TRBV12-4 and TRBJ1-2; D is undetermined. The CDR3 spans 13 residues. V gave up 8 bases and J gave up 4 bases, with 14 bases separating them. Here the CDR3 reads CASGYSLGYGYTF. For the CDR3, the DNA is TGTGCCAGCGGTTATAGTCTGGGCTATGGCTACACCTTC.

This clonotype was observed a handful of times. This chain links TRBV15 with TRBJ2-3, with 8 positions matching TRBD2. The length of the CDR3 is 16 residues. After removal of 1 base from V and 1 base from J, the junction contained 4 bases not matched to a gene. CDR1 and CDR2 from the germline V gene are LNHNV and YYDKDF (reference sequence). The CDR3 reads CATSRGQLAGTDTQYF. CDR3 bases: TGTGCCACCAGCAGAGGACAACTAGCGGGCACAGATACGCAGTATTTT.

This clonotype has ten or more counts. This chain connects TRBV7-2 to TRBJ2-6; D is unclear. V lost 5 bases to trimming and J lost 9 bases, with 14 bases between them. The CDR3 runs to 14 residues. CDR1 SGHTA and CDR2 FQGNSA come from the germline V gene. The CDR3 DNA sequence: TGTGCCAGCAGCGAATCGCGGTTACACAACGTCCTGACTTTC. Its translation: CASSESRLHNVLTF.

The chain employs TRBV3-1 and TRBJ1-4; D is ambiguous. With 1 base removed from V and 0 bases from J, the gap between germline ends came to 6 bases. The CDR3 length is 15 residues. Germline lookup yields CDR1 LGHDT and CDR2 YNNKEL (reference sequence). CDR3 sequence (DNA): TGTGCCAGCAGCCAAGCCTACACAACTAATGAAAAACTGTTTTTT. Translated, it gives CASSQAYTTNEKLFF.

This clonotype has ten or more counts. The chain employs TRBV10-1 and TRBJ2-3; possibly TRBD2 for D (6 bases). V dropped 2 bases and J dropped 1 base, with 10 bases sitting between them. Looked up from germline, CDR1 is WNHNN and CDR2 is SYGVQD (reference sequence). The CDR3 covers 15 residues. The CDR3 sequence: CASSETGEGTDTQYF. CDR3 nucleotide sequence: TGCGCCAGCAGTGAGACGGGAGAAGGCACAGATACGCAGTATTTT.

This clonotype was recorded many times. The gene calls are TRBV29-1 and TRBJ2-1; 7 bases line up with TRBD2. CDR3 size: 16 residues. CDR1 is SQVTM and CDR2 is ANQGSEA in the germline V gene. With 4 bases clipped from V and 6 bases from J, the junction kept 15 bases outside the gene matches. The CDR3 loop reads CSVASSGGGLGNEQFF. The CDR3 bases are TGCAGCGTTGCCTCCTCGGGGGGTGGGCTAGGCAATGAGCAGTTCTTC.

Only a few counts were recorded for this clonotype. The rearrangement joins TRBV20-1 to TRBJ2-1, with 7 bases matching TRBD2. This CDR3 region has 16 residues. Losses at the gene ends were 5 bases for V and 2 bases for J; bases not matched to a gene: 12. The germline V gene encodes CDR1 DFQATT and CDR2 SNEGSKA (reference sequence). The CDR3 nucleotides read TGCAGTGCTGGTTCTCGGGGCGGGGGAACCTACAATGAGCAGTTCTTC. Its translation is CSAGSRGGGTYNEQFF.

This clonotype was counted a few times. V usage is TRBV20-1 and J usage is TRBJ2-1; a weak D match, TRBD1 (6 bases). V lost 4 bases and J 2 bases, leaving 9 bases between the germline ends. Germline V lookup: CDR1 DFQATT, CDR2 SNEGSKA (reference sequence). The CDR3 length is 13 residues. DNA for the CDR3: TGCAGTGCTACACAGGGCCCCTACAATGAGCAGTTCTTC. Translated: CSATQGPYNEQFF.

The V and J genes are TRBV19 and TRBJ2-3; tentatively, D is TRBD2 (5 bases). V lost 4 bases, J lost 4 bases, and 15 bases lay in between. Germline V lookup: CDR1 LNHDA, CDR2 SQIVND (reference sequence). This CDR3 region has 15 residues. This chain's CDR3 is CASSTLTPEADTQYF. The CDR3 nucleotides read TGTGCCAGTAGTACATTGACTCCGGAGGCAGATACGCAGTATTTT.

This clonotype was counted ten times or more. The DNA of the CDR3 is TGCAGTGCTAGAGATCCCGTACTGAACACTGAAGCTTTCTTT. Its translation: CSARDPVLNTEAFF. The chain carries TRBV20-1 and TRBJ1-1; D remains ambiguous. V was clipped by 0 bases and J by 0 bases, with 8 bases between them. The CDR3 extends over 14 amino acids. CDR1 is DFQATT, CDR2 SNEGSKA, per germline (reference sequence).